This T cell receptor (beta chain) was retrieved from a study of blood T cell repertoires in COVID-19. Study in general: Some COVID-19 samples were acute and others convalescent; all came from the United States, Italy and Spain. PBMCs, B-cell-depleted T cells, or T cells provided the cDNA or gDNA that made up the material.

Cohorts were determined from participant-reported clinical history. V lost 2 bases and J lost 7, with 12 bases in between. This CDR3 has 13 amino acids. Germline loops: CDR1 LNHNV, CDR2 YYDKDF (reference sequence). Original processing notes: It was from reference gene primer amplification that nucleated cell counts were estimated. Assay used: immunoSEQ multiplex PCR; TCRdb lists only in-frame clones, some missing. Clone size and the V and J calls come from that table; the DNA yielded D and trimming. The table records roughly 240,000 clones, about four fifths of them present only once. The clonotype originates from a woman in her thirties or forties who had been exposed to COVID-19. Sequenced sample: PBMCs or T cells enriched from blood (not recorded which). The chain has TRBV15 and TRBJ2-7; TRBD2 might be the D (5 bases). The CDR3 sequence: CATSRSGPGEQYF. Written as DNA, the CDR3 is TGTGCCACCAGCAGATCCGGTCCGGGAGAGCAGTACTTC.